A selection of T cell receptor beta chains follows, all from one sample in a study of cytomegalovirus exposure and HLA in healthy donors. Assay: immunoSEQ multiplex PCR; the TCRdb copy retains only in-frame clones and omits some. The table includes roughly 160,000 clones, approximately 81% detected once. Sequences were obtained from PBMCs. These receptors were obtained from a woman under 40 in good health and CMV-seropositive. CDR3s include the opening cysteine and the closing phenylalanine or tryptophan. D genes are given only for firm matches. Rows give clone size only sometimes, using once, few, many, or a class for an expanded clone.

V: TRBV7-4; size: .; J: TRBJ1-1; D: .; CDR3: CASSLIYTDTEAFF; DNA: TGTGCCAGCAGCCTGATTTACACCGACACTGAAGCTTTCTTT
V: TRBV5-5; size: .; J: TRBJ1-3; D: TRBD1; CDR3: CASSLNPWVRDRVSGNTIYF; DNA: TGTGCCAGCAGCTTAAACCCATGGGTACGGGACAGGGTGTCTGGAAACACCATATATTTT
V: TRBV7-9; size: .; J: TRBJ2-2; D: TRBD1; CDR3: CASSLGDRVHTGELFF; DNA: TGTGCCAGCAGCTTGGGGGACAGGGTCCACACCGGGGAGCTGTTTTTT
V: TRBV28; size: .; J: TRBJ1-3; D: TRBD1; CDR3: CASSKITGGSGNTIYF; DNA: TGTGCCAGCAGCAAAATAACAGGGGGCTCTGGAAACACCATATATTTT
V: TRBV4-3; size: .; J: TRBJ1-1; D: .; CDR3: CASSQDLDREAFF; DNA: TGCGCCAGCAGCCAAGATCTGGACAGAGAAGCTTTCTTT
V: TRBV7-2; size: .; J: TRBJ1-4; D: TRBD1; CDR3: CASSFDRGTNEKLFF; DNA: TGTGCCAGCAGCTTCGACAGGGGCACTAATGAAAAACTGTTTTTT
V: TRBV4-3; size: .; J: TRBJ2-7; D: .; CDR3: CASSQDLQGLSYEQYF; DNA: TGCGCCAGCAGCCAAGATTTGCAGGGCTTGAGCTACGAGCAGTACTTC
V: TRBV5-6; size: .; J: TRBJ1-6; D: TRBD1; CDR3: CASREGTGPNSPLHF; DNA: TGTGCCAGCAGGGAAGGGACAGGGCCTAATTCACCCCTCCACTTT
V: TRBV28; size: .; J: TRBJ2-3; D: .; CDR3: CASSFPPVRGGGVPVNTQYF; DNA: TGTGCCAGCAGTTTCCCTCCGGTGAGGGGTGGCGGGGTACCAGTGAATACGCAGTATTTT
V: TRBV7-9; size: few; J: TRBJ2-1; D: .; CDR3: CSSSLIANEQFF; DNA: TGTTCCAGCAGCTTAATCGCGAATGAGCAGTTCTTC